This TCR beta chain was captured by sequencing in a study of cytomegalovirus exposure and HLA in healthy donors (dated by TCRdb to about 2017). Some background on the complete study: The roughly 650 repertoires of the first cohort and the 120 validation repertoires were produced on the same platform, according to a later analysis. The study aimed to test whether signatures of past pathogen exposure could be identified by cataloging public T cell receptors. Besides the first cohort of around 670 subjects, a separate validation cohort made up of 120 different subjects was used. High-throughput TCR immunosequencing, statistical association of individual TCRs with disease status, and machine learning were combined to predict cytomegalovirus infection status.

Library method: the immunoSEQ multiplex PCR assay. Processing in the source paper ran as follows. A statistical classification framework was developed to diagnose cytomegalovirus status using the catalog of TCR beta chain sequences. TCRdb obtained this table from immuneACCESS and retained in-frame rearrangements with V and J assigned. These tables miss some clones; where compared with another copy, unresolved V genes account for less than half of the shortfall, and the remainder is unexplained. The DNA was the basis for D and trimming; V, J and clone size are from that table. Across this sample there are 100,000 to 120,000 clones, with approximately 89% seen only once. Around 2% of the sample is held by the ten biggest clonotypes. Donors formed part of the validation cohort, which comprised 120 subjects and was distinct from the first cohort of 690 or so subjects. Details on this clone: No antigen is known for it. Base qualities are not at hand, and no much larger clone is one base apart.

Broad study findings and their caveats: In a later analysis, TCRs clustered in the first cohort were found to also tend to co-occur in the roughly 120 validation repertoires, with roughly 93% of cluster scores above 0. A later analysis lacked HLA typing for the validation cohort, so it scored co-occurrence in that cohort across all 110 or so repertoires. Most TCR sequences were observed very rarely across donors, whereas some public TCRs were present in many individuals. It was suggested by the authors that the approach could potentially be generalized to other disease states and immunological phenotypes. In both the original and validation cohorts, the classifier was reported to diagnose cytomegalovirus status with high specificity and sensitivity. In vitro tests confirmed that a few of the cytomegalovirus-associated TCR beta chains recognize cytomegalovirus antigens. The study listed 164 TCR beta chains as associated with cytomegalovirus.

The origin of this receptor is a woman aged 18-29 years in good health and CMV-seronegative. Sequences were obtained from PBMCs.

Here the CDR3 is given as CASGDRVQETQYF. The nucleotide sequence is given as TGTGCCAGCGGGGACAGGGTCCAAGAGACCCAGTACTTC. The V gene is TRBV2 and the J gene is TRBJ2-5; TRBD1 matches 9 bases in the middle. Inclusive of the bounding cysteine and phenylalanine, the CDR3 is 13 residues long. Just the 39-base CDR3 DNA is kept, in frame starting at base 1. From V the trimming removes 8 bases and from J it removes 1 base, while the gene matches leave 2 bases of the junction unaccounted for. CDR1 and CDR2, looked up from the germline V gene, are SNHLY and FYNNEI.